The 6 T cell receptor beta chains below all came from one sample that was sequenced in a study of cytomegalovirus exposure and HLA in healthy donors. This PCR relied on a set of 60 Vbeta primers and 13 Jbeta primers. The repertoire was sequenced with immunoSEQ multiplex PCR; TCRdb's copy has only in-frame clones and lacks some. Of about 130,000 clones detected, more than 75% appear once; the ten largest clones hold 2.2%. The sample was PBMCs. The receptors shown here come from a man aged 25-45 years in good health and CMV-seronegative.

The chain uses TRBV2 and TRBJ2-2; 8 bases are a match to TRBD2. CDR3 length equals 15 residues. The V gene's germline CDR1 is SNHLY and CDR2 FYNNEI. J gave up 3 bases and V 4 bases, and 4 bases lay outside the gene matches. CDR3 in DNA: TGTGCCAGCAGTGGGGGACTAGAGCACACCGGGGAGCTGTTTTTT. It translates to CASSGGLEHTGELFF.

The rearrangement uses TRBV4-1 and TRBJ2-1; 13 nucleotides agree with TRBD2. Germline V gene sequence: CDR1 MGHRA, CDR2 YSYEKL. The CDR3 runs 19 residues. The J segment lost 4 bases and the V segment lost 4 bases, leaving 13 bases of the junction unmatched. CDR3 nucleotide sequence: TGCGCCAGCAGCCTAATTCCGGGACTAGCGGGAAGAATTTACAATGAGCAGTTCTTC. This encodes CASSLIPGLAGRIYNEQFF.

The V gene is TRBV10-3, the J gene TRBJ2-1, with 7 bases lining up with TRBD2. The CDR3 covers 16 residues. The germline CDR1 and CDR2 sequences are ENHRY and SYGVKD. Losses at the gene ends were 4 bases for V and 2 bases for J; bases not matched to a gene: 8. DNA of the CDR3: TGTGCCATCAGTGGGTTGGCGGGAGACGCCTACAATGAGCAGTTCTTC. This gives the protein CAISGLAGDAYNEQFF.

In this sample, this clone turned up a few times. The CDR3 bases are TGTGCCAGCAGTCTTTACCAGGGTTCCAATGGCTACACCTTC. Its translation: CASSLYQGSNGYTF. V usage is TRBV14 and J usage is TRBJ1-2; maybe TRBD1 (5 bases). Trimming removed 6 bases at V and 6 bases at J, with 17 bases between. The germline V gene has CDR1 SGHDN and CDR2 FVKESK. This CDR3 spans 14 amino acids. The variable domain in full, completed from reference TRBV14 and TRBJ1-2, reads EAGVTQFPSHSVIEKGQTVTLRCDPISGHDNLYWYRRVMGKEIKFLLHFVKESKQDESGMPNNRFLAERTGGTYSTLKVQPAELEDSGVYFCASSLYQGSNGYTFGSGTRLTVV.

Details on this clone: In the same sample, other DNA sequences code for this CDR3. This chain connects TRBV19 to TRBJ2-5; D is ambiguous. The V end lost 1 base, the J end lost 2 bases, and 5 bases lay between the germline ends. CDR1 and CDR2 from the germline V gene are LNHDA and SQIVND (reference sequence). CDR3 length: 13 residues. The CDR3: CASSIGPQETQYF. CDR3 DNA: TGTGCCAGTAGTATAGGGCCACAAGAGACCCAGTACTTC.

The chain employs TRBV19 and TRBJ1-5; D is perhaps TRBD1 (6 bases). Trimming shortened V by 6 bases and J by 1 base, and 13 bases separated the two germline ends. The CDR3 is 15 residues long. Per the germline V gene, CDR1 is LNHDA and CDR2 is SQIVND (reference sequence). The CDR3 here is CASRPTGWSNQPQHF. DNA for the CDR3: TGTGCCAGTAGGCCAACAGGGTGGAGCAATCAGCCCCAGCATTTT.